These 13 T cell receptor beta chains were sequenced from one sample in a study of shared clonotypes between healthy human individuals (TCRdb year 2020). The method was the immunoSEQ multiplex PCR assay. As stored in TCRdb, this immuneACCESS dataset retains in-frame rearrangements with V and J assigned. A fraction of the clones does not appear; measured against another copy, unresolved V genes explain less than half of the discrepancy, and the remainder lacks a known reason. The sample records millions of clones, roughly 92% of which are singletons. The ten top clones hold over 0.12% of the sample. What was sequenced was naive CD4+ T cells sorted from blood. Sample cell subset or site, as interpreted from the label and publication: CD45RA+ positively selected. These receptors originate from a man between 18 and 35 years old in good health.

CDR3 bases: TGTGCCAGCAGGTTAAGGGGCAGCTTGAACACTGAAGCTTTCTTT. Protein sequence: CASRLRGSLNTEAFF. The chain joins TRBV27 to TRBJ1-1; tentatively, D is TRBD1 (5 bases). The V end was cut by 6 bases, the J end by 0 bases, with 14 bases between. Germline CDR1 reads MNHEY; CDR2 reads SMNVEV (reference sequence). The CDR3 contains 15 residues.

The chain recombines TRBV6-5 with TRBJ2-3, with 7 bases lining up with TRBD2. The CDR3 covers 15 residues. V shed 5 bases, J shed 1 base, and the junction held 6 bases outside the gene matches. From germline, CDR1 is MNHEY and CDR2 SVGAGI. The CDR3 nucleotides are TGTGCCAGCAGTCAGAAACGGGGGGGCACAGATACGCAGTATTTT. This codes for CASSQKRGGTDTQYF.

The gene calls are TRBV19 and TRBJ2-7; D may correspond to TRBD1 or TRBD2 (5 bases each). This CDR3 is 15 amino acids long. Germline CDR1 and CDR2: LNHDA and SQIVND (reference sequence). V lost 4 bases to trimming and J lost 5 bases, with 18 bases between them. The CDR3 bases are TGTGCCAGTAGTAGAGGGGCATTGGCGGTAAACGAGCAGTACTTC. It codes for CASSRGALAVNEQYF.

This clone was seen a single time. Different DNA sequences within this sample yield the same CDR3. The genes are TRBV7-2 and TRBJ1-6; perhaps TRBD1 as D (6 bases). The V and J ends lost 3 bases and 7 bases respectively, with 13 bases between them. This CDR3 is built from 15 residues. CDR1 and CDR2 from the germline V gene are SGHTA and FQGNSA. The CDR3 here is CASSLVPGANSPLHF. The CDR3 nucleotides read TGTGCCAGCAGCTTGGTTCCAGGGGCGAATTCACCCCTCCACTTT.

The chain employs TRBV27 and TRBJ2-3; 7 positions agree with TRBD2. Germline trimming cut 4 bases from V and 2 bases from J; bases unmatched to any gene: 12. The CDR3 sequence is 17 residues long. Germline V CDR1 and CDR2: MNHEY, SMNVEV (reference sequence). CDR3 sequence: CASSYRGGTPITDTQYF. In nucleotides, the CDR3 is TGTGCCAGCAGTTACCGCGGGGGAACCCCCATCACAGATACGCAGTATTTT.

This clone has only a few counts. Other DNA sequences in the sample encode the same CDR3. The genes are TRBV2 and TRBJ1-1; a weak D match, TRBD1 (5 bases). Germline lookup yields CDR1 SNHLY and CDR2 FYNNEI. Trimming pared 3 bases from V and 1 base from J, leaving 6 bases between. The CDR3 contains 13 residues. The CDR3 spells CASSDRENTEAFF. DNA of the CDR3: TGTGCCAGCAGTGACAGGGAGAACACTGAAGCTTTCTTT.

The chain recombines TRBV29-1 with TRBJ1-4; TRBD1 aligns across 8 bases. Trimming cost V 6 bases and J 8 bases; bases outside gene matches: 11. The CDR3 extends over 14 amino acids. The germline gives CDR1 SQVTM, CDR2 ANQGSEA. In DNA, the CDR3 is TGCAGCGTCGGGACAGGTGGTGGATGGGAAAAACTGTTTTTT. Residues: CSVGTGGGWEKLFF.

This rearrangement joins TRBV5-8 to TRBJ2-2; D unclear. Germline CDR1 is SGHTS and CDR2 is YDEGEE. The CDR3 is 15 residues long. V was clipped by 0 bases and J by 2 bases, with 8 bases between them. The CDR3 reads CASSLGSDNTGELFF. The DNA for the CDR3 is TGTGCCAGCAGCTTGGGTTCTGACAACACCGGGGAGCTGTTTTTT.

The chain's CDR3 is CASSSGLAGPSTDTQYF. CDR3 sequence (DNA): TGTGCCAGCAGCTCGGGACTAGCGGGGCCTAGCACAGATACGCAGTATTTT. V gene TRBV7-8 combines with J gene TRBJ2-3, with TRBD2 matching over 13 bases. The CDR3 covers 17 residues. Germline V gene lookup returns CDR1 SGHVS and CDR2 FQNEAQ. V was clipped by 4 bases and J by 0 bases; unmatched bases: 4.

The chain has TRBV11-3 and TRBJ2-3, with TRBD1 matching 8 bases. The CDR3 has 13 amino acids. CDR1 and CDR2 (germline): SGHNT, YENEEA. V was clipped by 4 bases and J by 3 bases; unmatched bases: 0. The CDR3 DNA sequence: TGTGCCAGCAGCTGGACAGGGACAGATACGCAGTATTTT. It specifies CASSWTGTDTQYF. Filled out from reference TRBV11-3 and TRBJ2-3, the complete variable domain reads EAGVVQSPRYKIIEKKQPVAFWCNPISGHNTLYWYLQNLGQGPELLIRYENEEAVDDSQLPKDRFSAERLKGVDSTLKIQPAELGDSAVYLCASSWTGTDTQYFGPGTRLTVL.

This clone was found once. CDR3 nucleotide sequence: TGTGCCAGTAGTATAACGTCTCGGGAAAGACGGGGCGAGCAGTTCTTC. This sequence encodes CASSITSRERRGEQFF. The chain employs TRBV19 and TRBJ2-1; the D gene could be TRBD1 or TRBD2 (5 bases each). Trimming removed 2 bases at V and 10 bases at J, with 21 bases between. From germline, CDR1 is LNHDA and CDR2 SQIVND (reference sequence). The CDR3 sequence is 16 residues long. Complete variable domain (other parts from reference TRBV19 and TRBJ2-1): DGGITQSPKYLFRKEGQNVTLSCEQNLNHDAMYWYRQDPGQGLRLIYYSQIVNDFQKGDIAEGYSVSREKKESFPLTVTSAQKNPTAFYLCASSITSRERRGEQFFGPGTRLTVL.

The V call is TRBV7-9, the J call TRBJ2-5, with D possibly being TRBD1 or TRBD2 (6 bases each). Trimming stripped 4 bases from V and 4 bases from J, with 16 bases between. In germline, CDR1 is SEHNR, CDR2 FQNEAQ (reference sequence). The CDR3 runs to 15 residues. CDR3 region: CASSYNRAGGETQYF. The CDR3 DNA reads as TGTGCCAGCAGCTATAACAGGGCCGGGGGAGAGACCCAGTACTTC.

The V gene is TRBV28, the J gene TRBJ1-1; D ambiguous. Germline assignment: CDR1 MDHEN and CDR2 SYDVKM. The CDR3 length is 14 residues. V lost 3 bases to trimming and J lost 1 base, with 9 bases between them. CDR3 in amino acids: CASSFGQRNTEAFF. CDR3 DNA: TGTGCCAGCAGTTTCGGGCAGCGGAACACTGAAGCTTTCTTT.